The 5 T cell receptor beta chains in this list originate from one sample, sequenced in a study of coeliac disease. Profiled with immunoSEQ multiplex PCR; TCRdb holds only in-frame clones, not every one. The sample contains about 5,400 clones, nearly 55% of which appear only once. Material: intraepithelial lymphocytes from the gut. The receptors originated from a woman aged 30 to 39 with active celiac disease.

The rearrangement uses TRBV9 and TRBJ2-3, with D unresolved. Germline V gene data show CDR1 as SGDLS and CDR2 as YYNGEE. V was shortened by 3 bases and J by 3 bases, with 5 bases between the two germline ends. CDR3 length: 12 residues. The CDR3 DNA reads TGTGCCAGCAGCGGACTGACAGATACGCAGTATTTT. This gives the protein CASSGLTDTQYF. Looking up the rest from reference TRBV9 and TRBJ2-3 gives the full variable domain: DSGVTQTPKHLITATGQRVTLRCSPRSGDLSVYWYQQSLDQGLQFLIQYYNGEERAKGNILERFSAQQFPDLHSELNLSSLELGDSALYFCASSGLTDTQYFGPGTRLTVL.

The DNA for the CDR3 is TGTGCCAGCAATCACAGGGAAAGGAGAACTTCACCCCTCCACTTT. Protein: CASNHRERRTSPLHF. The rearrangement links TRBV6-5 to TRBJ1-6; TRBD1 is a possible D gene (6 bases). Trimming removed 7 bases at V and 9 bases at J, with 19 bases between. The CDR3 is 15 residues long. In germline, CDR1 is MNHEY, CDR2 SVGAGI.

The CDR3 coding sequence is TGTGCCAGCAGTGAAGGCAGGGCTAATTCACCTCCCCACTTT. Protein product: CASSEGRANSPPHF. This sequence joins TRBV2 and TRBJ1-6, with a weak D call TRBD1 (5 bases). The CDR3 is 14 residues long. Germline V gene sequence: CDR1 SNHLY, CDR2 FYNNEI. V gave up 1 base and J gave up 18 bases, with 19 bases separating them.

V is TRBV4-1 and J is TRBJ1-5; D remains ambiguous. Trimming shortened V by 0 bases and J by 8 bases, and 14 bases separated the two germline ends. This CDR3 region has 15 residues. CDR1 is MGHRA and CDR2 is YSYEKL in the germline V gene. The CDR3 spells CASSQDFGSPEPQHF. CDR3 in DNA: TGCGCCAGCAGCCAAGATTTTGGTTCCCCGGAGCCCCAGCATTTT.

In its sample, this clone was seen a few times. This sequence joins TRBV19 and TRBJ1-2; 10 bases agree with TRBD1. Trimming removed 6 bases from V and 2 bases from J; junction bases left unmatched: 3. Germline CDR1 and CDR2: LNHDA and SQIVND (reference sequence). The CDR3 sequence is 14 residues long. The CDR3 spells CASSWTGGNYGYTF. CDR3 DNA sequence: TGTGCCAGTAGCTGGACAGGGGGAAACTATGGCTACACCTTC.